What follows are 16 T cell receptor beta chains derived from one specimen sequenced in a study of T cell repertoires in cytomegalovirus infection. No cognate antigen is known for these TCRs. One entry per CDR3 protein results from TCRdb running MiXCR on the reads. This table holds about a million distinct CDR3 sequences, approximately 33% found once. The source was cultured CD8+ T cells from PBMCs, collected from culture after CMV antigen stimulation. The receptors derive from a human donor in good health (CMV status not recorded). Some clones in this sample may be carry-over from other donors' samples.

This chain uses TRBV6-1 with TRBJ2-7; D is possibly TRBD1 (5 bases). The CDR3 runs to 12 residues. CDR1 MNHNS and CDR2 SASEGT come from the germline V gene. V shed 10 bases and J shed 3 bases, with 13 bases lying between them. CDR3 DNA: TGTGCCATCTCGAAGGGGTTCTACGAGCAGTACTTC. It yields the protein CAISKGFYEQYF.

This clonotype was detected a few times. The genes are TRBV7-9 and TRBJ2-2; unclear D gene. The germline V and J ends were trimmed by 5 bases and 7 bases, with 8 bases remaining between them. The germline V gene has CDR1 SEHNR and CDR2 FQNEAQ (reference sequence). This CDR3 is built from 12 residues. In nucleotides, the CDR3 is TGTGCCAGCAGCAACGGCGGCGGGGAGCTGTTTTTT. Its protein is CASSNGGGELFF.

The CDR3 loop is CASTLGTSDTDTQYF. In nucleotides, the CDR3 is TGTGCCAGTACCTTAGGAACTAGCGACACAGATACGCAGTATTTT. This chain uses TRBV19 with TRBJ2-3, with 7 bases lining up with TRBD2. CDR3 length equals 15 residues. Germline CDR1 and CDR2: LNHDA and SQIVND (reference sequence). V trimming: 7 bases; J trimming: 2 bases; junction bases outside the gene matches: 9.

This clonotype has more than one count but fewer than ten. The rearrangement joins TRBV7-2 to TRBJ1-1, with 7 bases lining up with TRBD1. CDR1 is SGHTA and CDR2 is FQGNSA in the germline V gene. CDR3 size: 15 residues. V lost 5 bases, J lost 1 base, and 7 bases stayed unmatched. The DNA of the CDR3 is TGTGCCAGCAGCCCGACACAGGGGTGGAACACTGAAGCTTTCTTT. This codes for CASSPTQGWNTEAFF.

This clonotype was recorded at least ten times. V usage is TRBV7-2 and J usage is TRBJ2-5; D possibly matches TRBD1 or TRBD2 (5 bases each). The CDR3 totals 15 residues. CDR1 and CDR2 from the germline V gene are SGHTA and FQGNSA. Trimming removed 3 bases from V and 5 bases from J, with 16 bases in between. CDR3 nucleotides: TGTGCCAGCAGCTTTTTTTTGGGGACGCGGGAGACCCAGTACTTC. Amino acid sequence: CASSFFLGTRETQYF.

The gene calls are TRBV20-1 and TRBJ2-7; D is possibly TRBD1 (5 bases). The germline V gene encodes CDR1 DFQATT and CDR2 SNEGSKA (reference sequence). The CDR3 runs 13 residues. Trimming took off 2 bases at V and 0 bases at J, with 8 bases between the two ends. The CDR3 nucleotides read TGCAGTGCTAGACCCGACAGCTCCTACGAGCAGTACGTC. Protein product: CSARPDSSYEQYV.

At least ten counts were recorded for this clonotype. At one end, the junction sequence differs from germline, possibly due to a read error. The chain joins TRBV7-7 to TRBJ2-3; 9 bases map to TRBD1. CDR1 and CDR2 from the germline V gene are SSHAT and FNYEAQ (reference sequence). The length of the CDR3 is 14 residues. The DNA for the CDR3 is TGTGCTAGCAGCCCGGACAGGGGAACAGATACGCAGTATTTT. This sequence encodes CASSPDRGTDTQYF.

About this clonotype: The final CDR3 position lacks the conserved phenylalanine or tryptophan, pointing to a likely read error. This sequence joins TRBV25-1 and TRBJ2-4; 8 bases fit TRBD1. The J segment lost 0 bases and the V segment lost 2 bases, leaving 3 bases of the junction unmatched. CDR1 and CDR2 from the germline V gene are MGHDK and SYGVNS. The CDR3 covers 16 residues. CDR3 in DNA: TGTGCCAGCAGTGAAAACAGGGGGGTAGCCAAAAACATTCAGTACCTC. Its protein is CASSENRGVAKNIQYL.

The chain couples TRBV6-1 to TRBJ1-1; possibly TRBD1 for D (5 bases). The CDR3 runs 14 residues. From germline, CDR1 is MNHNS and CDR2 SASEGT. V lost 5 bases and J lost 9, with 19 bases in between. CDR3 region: CASSYPGTGGQAFF. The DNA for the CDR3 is TGTGCCAGCAGTTACCCAGGGACTGGAGGTCAAGCTTTCTTT.

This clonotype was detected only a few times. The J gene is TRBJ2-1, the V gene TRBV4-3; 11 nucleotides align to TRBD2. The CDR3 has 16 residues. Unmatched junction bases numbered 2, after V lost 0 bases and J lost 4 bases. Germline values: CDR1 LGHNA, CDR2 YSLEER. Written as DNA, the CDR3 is TGCGCCAGCAGCCAAGAGCCTAGCGGGGGGTACAATGAGCAGTTCTTC. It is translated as CASSQEPSGGYNEQFF.

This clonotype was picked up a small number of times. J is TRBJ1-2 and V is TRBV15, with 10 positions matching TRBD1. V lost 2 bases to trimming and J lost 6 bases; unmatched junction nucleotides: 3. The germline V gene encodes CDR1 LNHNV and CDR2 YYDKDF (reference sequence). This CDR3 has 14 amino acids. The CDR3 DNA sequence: TGTGCCACCAGCAGATCCGGGACAGGGGATGGCTACACCTTC. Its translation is CATSRSGTGDGYTF.

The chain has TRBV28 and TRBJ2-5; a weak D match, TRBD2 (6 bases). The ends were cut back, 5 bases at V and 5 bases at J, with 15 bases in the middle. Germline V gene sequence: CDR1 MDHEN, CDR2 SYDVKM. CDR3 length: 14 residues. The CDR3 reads CASSLRGGVETQYF. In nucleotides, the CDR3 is TGTGCCAGCAGTCTACGGGGAGGAGTGGAGACCCAGTACTTC.

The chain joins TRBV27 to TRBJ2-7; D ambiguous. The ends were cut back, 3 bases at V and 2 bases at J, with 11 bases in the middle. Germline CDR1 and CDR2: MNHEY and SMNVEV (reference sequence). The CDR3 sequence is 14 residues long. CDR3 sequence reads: CASSLGQVPYEQYF. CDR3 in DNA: TGTGCCAGCAGTTTGGGTCAGGTTCCCTACGAGCAGTACTTC.

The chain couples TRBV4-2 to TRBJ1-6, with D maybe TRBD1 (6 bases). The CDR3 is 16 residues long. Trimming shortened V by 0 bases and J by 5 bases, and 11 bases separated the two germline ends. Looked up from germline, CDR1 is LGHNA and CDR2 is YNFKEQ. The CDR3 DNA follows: TGTGCCAGCAGCCAAGATAAAGGGGGGAATAATTCACCCCTCCACTTT. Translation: CASSQDKGGNNSPLHF.

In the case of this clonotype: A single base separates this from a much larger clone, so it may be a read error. The CDR3 is CASSWPGSYERYF. The DNA of the CDR3 is TGTGCCAGCAGCTGGCCCGGGAGCTACGAGCGGTACTTC. The rearrangement joins TRBV7-2 to TRBJ2-7, with a possible D match to TRBD2 (6 bases). The CDR3 has 13 amino acids. The germline gives CDR1 SGHTA, CDR2 FQGNSA.

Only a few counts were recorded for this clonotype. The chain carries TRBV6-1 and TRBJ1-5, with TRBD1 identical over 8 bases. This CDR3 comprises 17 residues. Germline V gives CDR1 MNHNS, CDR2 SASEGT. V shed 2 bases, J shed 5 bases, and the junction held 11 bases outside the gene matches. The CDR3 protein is CASSEFFPGQGDQPQHF. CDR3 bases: TGTGCCAGCAGTGAATTTTTTCCCGGACAGGGAGATCAGCCCCAGCATTTT.